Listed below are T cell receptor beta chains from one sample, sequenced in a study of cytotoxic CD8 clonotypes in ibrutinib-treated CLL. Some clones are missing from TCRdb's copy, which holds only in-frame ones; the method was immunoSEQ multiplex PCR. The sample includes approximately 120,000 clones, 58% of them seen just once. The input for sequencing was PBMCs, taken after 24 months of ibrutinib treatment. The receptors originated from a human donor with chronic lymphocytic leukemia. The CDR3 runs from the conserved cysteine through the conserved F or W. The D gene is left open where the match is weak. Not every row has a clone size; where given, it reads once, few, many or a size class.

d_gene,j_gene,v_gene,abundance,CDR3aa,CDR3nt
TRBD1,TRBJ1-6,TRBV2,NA,CASNPTGVGSPLHF,TGTGCCAGCAACCCTACAGGGGTCGGCTCACCCCTCCACTTT
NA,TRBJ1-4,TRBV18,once,CASSPLGPPNEKLFF,TGTGCCAGCTCACCACTAGGGCCCCCAAATGAAAAACTGTTTTTT
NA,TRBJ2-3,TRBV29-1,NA,CSVEGGRGTDTQYF,TGCAGCGTAGAGGGGGGGCGCGGCACAGATACGCAGTATTTT
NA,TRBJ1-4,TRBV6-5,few,CASSSRWGKLFF,TGTGCCAGCAGTTCGCGCTGGGGAAAACTGTTTTTT
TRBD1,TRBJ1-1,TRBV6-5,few,CASSPTLRTGEAFF,TGTGCCAGCAGCCCAACCCTCAGGACAGGTGAAGCTTTCTTT
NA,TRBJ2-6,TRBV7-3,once,CASSPLLAGSGANVLTF,TGTGCCAGCAGCCCACTGCTCGCGGGATCTGGGGCCAACGTCCTGACTTTC
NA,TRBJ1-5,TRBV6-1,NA,CASTLMRGGTQPQHF,TGTGCCAGCACTCTGATGAGAGGGGGAACTCAGCCCCAGCATTTT
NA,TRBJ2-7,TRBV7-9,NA,CASSLDGGGDEQYF,TGTGCCAGCAGCTTAGATGGGGGTGGAGACGAGCAGTACTTC
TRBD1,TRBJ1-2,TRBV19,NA,CASSQQGAYGYTF,TGTGCCAGTAGCCAACAGGGGGCGTACGGCTACACCTTC
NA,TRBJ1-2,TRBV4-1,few,CASSQGLQEGGGYTF,TGCGCCAGCAGCCAGGGACTACAGGAAGGTGGGGGCTACACCTTC
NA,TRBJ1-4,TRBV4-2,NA,CASSQDRRDDEKLFF,TGTGCCAGCAGCCAAGACCGCAGGGATGATGAGAAACTGTTTTTT
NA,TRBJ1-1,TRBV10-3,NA,CAIREGSTEAFF,TGTGCCATCAGAGAAGGCAGTACTGAAGCTTTCTTT
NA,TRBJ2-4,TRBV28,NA,CASSTRAPKENKPTDIQYF,TGTGCCAGCAGTACGCGGGCCCCTAAGGAGAACAAACCAACGGACATTCAGTACTTC
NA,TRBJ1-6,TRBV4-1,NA,CASSLGGPASPLHF,TGCGCCAGCAGCTTGGGCGGACCCGCTTCACCCCTCCACTTT
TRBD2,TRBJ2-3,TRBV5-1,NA,CASTGTSGGARDTQYF,TGCGCCAGCACCGGGACTAGCGGGGGGGCGCGGGATACGCAGTATTTT
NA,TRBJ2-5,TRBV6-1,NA,CASSHRETQETQYF,TGTGCCAGCAGCCACAGGGAGACCCAAGAGACCCAGTACTTC
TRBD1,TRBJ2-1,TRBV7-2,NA,CASSLRSTGLYNEQFF,TGTGCCAGCAGCTTACGTTCGACAGGGTTGTACAATGAGCAGTTCTTC
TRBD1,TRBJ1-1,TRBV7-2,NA,CASSSRGQSNTEAFF,TGTGCCAGCAGCTCCCGGGGACAGTCTAACACTGAAGCTTTCTTT
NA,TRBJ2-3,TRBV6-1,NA,CASSEGATFGDTQYF,TGTGCCAGCAGTGAAGGTGCTACCTTCGGAGATACGCAGTATTTT
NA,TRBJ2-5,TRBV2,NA,CASKVLSQETQYF,TGTGCCAGCAAAGTTCTAAGCCAAGAGACCCAGTACTTC
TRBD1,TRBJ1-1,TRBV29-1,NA,CSAGQGDGTEAFF,TGCAGCGCCGGACAGGGGGATGGCACTGAAGCTTTCTTT
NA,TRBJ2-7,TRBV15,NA,CATSEATIYEQYF,TGTGCCACCAGCGAGGCCACGATCTACGAGCAGTACTTC
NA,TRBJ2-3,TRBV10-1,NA,CASSTVTDTQYF,TGCGCCAGTTCGACAGTCACAGATACGCAGTATTTT
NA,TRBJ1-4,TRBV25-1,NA,CASSGRVNEKLFF,TGTGCCAGCAGTGGACGAGTAAATGAAAAACTGTTTTTT
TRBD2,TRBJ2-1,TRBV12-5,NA,CASGSHLAGGRNEQFF,TGTGCTAGTGGTTCCCATCTAGCGGGGGGGCGCAATGAGCAGTTCTTC
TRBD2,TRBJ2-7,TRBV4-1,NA,CASSLTISGTYEQYF,TGCGCCAGCAGCCTGACAATTAGCGGGACCTACGAGCAGTACTTC
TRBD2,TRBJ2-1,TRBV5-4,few,CASSQAGRPFEQFF,TGTGCCAGCAGCCAAGCGGGGCGACCTTTTGAGCAGTTCTTC
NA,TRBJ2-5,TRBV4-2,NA,CASSRGRGGETQYF,TGTGCCAGCAGCCGGGGTCGGGGCGGGGAGACCCAGTACTTC
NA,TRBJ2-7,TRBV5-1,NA,CASSLAGYLEQYF,TGCGCCAGCAGCTTAGCAGGGTACCTCGAGCAGTACTTC
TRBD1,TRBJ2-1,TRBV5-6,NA,CASSFTDRGLNEQFF,TGTGCCAGCAGCTTTACGGACAGGGGGCTCAATGAGCAGTTCTTC